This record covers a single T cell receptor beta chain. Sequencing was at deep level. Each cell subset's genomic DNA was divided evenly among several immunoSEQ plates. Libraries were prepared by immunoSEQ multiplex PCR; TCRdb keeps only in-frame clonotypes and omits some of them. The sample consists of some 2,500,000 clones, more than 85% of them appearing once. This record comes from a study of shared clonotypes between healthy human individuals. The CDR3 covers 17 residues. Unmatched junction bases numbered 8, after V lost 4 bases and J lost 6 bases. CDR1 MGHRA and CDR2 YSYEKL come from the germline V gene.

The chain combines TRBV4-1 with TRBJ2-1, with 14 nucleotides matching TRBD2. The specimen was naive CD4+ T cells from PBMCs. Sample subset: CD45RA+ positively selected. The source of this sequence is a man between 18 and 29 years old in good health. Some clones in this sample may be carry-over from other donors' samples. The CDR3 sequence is CASSRGLAGGRRNEQFF. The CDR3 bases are TGCGCCAGCAGCCGCGGACTAGCGGGAGGCCGCCGCAATGAGCAGTTCTTC.